The 20 T cell receptor beta chains reported below all come from one sample, sequenced in a study of cytomegalovirus exposure and HLA in healthy donors. The method was immunoSEQ multiplex PCR; TCRdb's version includes in-frame clones alone and lacks a portion of them. This table has some 240,000 clones, over 80% appearing once. Input material: PBMCs. The receptors originated from a woman aged 18 to 35 in good health and CMV-seronegative.

The chain recombines TRBV18 with TRBJ2-1; 15 nucleotides agree with TRBD2. The CDR3 loop spans 16 amino acids. With V trimmed by 1 base and J by 7 bases, 2 bases remained unmatched. Germline-derived CDR1 and CDR2 are KGHSH and LQKENI. CDR3 DNA: TGTGCCAGCTCACCACAGGGACTAGCGGGGGGTAATGAGCAGTTCTTC. Amino acids: CASSPQGLAGGNEQFF.

This clone has ten or more counts. The J gene is TRBJ1-5, the V gene TRBV5-1; D not certain. V dropped 5 bases and J dropped 0 bases, with 3 bases sitting between them. Germline V CDR1 and CDR2: SGHRS, YFSETQ. The length of the CDR3 is 12 residues. CDR3 amino acids: CASSYSNQPQHF. DNA of the CDR3: TGCGCCAGCAGTTATAGCAATCAGCCCCAGCATTTT. Based on the CDR3 plus reference TRBV5-1 and TRBJ1-5, the full variable domain is KAGVTQTPRYLIKTRGQQVTLSCSPISGHRSVSWYQQTPGQGLQFLFEYFSETQRNKGNFPGRFSGRQFSNSRSEMNVSTLELGDSALYLCASSYSNQPQHFGDGTRLSIL.

The chain couples TRBV10-3 to TRBJ1-6; D gene ambiguous. V lost 0 bases to trimming and J lost 0 bases, with 9 bases between them. CDR3 length equals 17 residues. The germline CDR1 and CDR2 sequences are ENHRY and SYGVKD. The CDR3 bases are TGTGCCATCAGTGAGTCGATCCCGAGCTCCTATAATTCACCCCTCCACTTT. It yields the protein CAISESIPSSYNSPLHF.

In its sample, this clone was seen once. The CDR3 DNA reads TGCGCCAGCAGCTTCACTAGCGGGAGGGATCTAGCGGGCACAGATACGCAGTATTTT. Amino acid sequence: CASSFTSGRDLAGTDTQYF. The rearrangement joins TRBV5-1 to TRBJ2-3; the match to TRBD2 covers 13 bases. After removal of 2 bases from V and 1 base from J, the junction contained 10 bases not matched to a gene. Germline V CDR1 and CDR2: SGHRS, YFSETQ. The CDR3 has 19 residues.

J is TRBJ1-2 and V is TRBV2; 10 bases are a match to TRBD1. Germline V gives CDR1 SNHLY, CDR2 FYNNEI. The V segment lost 7 bases and the J segment 6 bases; nucleotides outside the gene matches: 14. This CDR3 has 16 amino acids. CDR3 loop: CASNNRDRGGGDGYTF. CDR3 DNA sequence: TGTGCCAGCAATAACCGGGACAGGGGCGGAGGTGATGGCTACACCTTC.

This chain uses TRBV27 with TRBJ1-1, with unresolved D. V was clipped by 5 bases and J by 2 bases, with 9 bases between them. The CDR3 is 13 residues long. Germline CDR1 MNHEY, CDR2 SMNVEV (reference sequence). CDR3 protein: CASSPFVNTEAFF. The DNA of the CDR3 is TGTGCCAGCAGTCCTTTTGTCAACACTGAAGCTTTCTTT.

The chain employs TRBV29-1 and TRBJ1-4; D gene ambiguous. The CDR3 consists of 16 residues. Germline V gives CDR1 SQVTM, CDR2 ANQGSEA. Trimming left V 0 bases short and J 3 bases short, with 14 bases between. The CDR3 region has the DNA TGCAGCGTTGAAGATTCAAGGACCTCTTCTAATGAAAAACTGTTTTTT. Encoded protein: CSVEDSRTSSNEKLFF.

The rearrangement uses TRBV5-8 and TRBJ1-2; the D is unclear. This CDR3 has 15 amino acids. CDR1 and CDR2 from the germline V gene are SGHTS and YDEGEE. V lost 2 bases and J 2 bases, leaving 13 bases between the germline ends. The CDR3 nucleotides read TGTGCCAGCAGCTTAACCGGAGCCCTAAACTATGGCTACACCTTC. Its protein is CASSLTGALNYGYTF.

This clone was detected many times. The genes are TRBV2 and TRBJ2-2; TRBD1 matches 7 bases. Trimming removed 5 bases from V and 1 base from J; junction bases left unmatched: 1. Per germline, CDR1 SNHLY and CDR2 FYNNEI. The CDR3 is made up of 14 amino acids. The CDR3 DNA is TGTGCCAGCAGTAGGGACAGGAACACCGGGGAGCTGTTTTTT. This translates into CASSRDRNTGELFF.

The rearrangement joins TRBV6-1 to TRBJ1-2, with unresolved D. CDR1 MNHNS and CDR2 SASEGT come from the germline V gene. Trimming left V 2 bases short and J 4 bases short, with 11 bases between. This CDR3 spans 14 amino acids. The CDR3 region is CASSEKGSAYGYTF. In nucleotides, the CDR3 is TGTGCCAGCAGTGAAAAGGGCAGCGCCTATGGCTACACCTTC.

This chain links TRBV2 with TRBJ2-1, with unresolved D. V was clipped by 6 bases and J by 0 bases, with 9 bases between them. The CDR3 is made up of 14 amino acids. CDR1 and CDR2 from the germline V gene are SNHLY and FYNNEI. CDR3 protein: CASSSTYSYNEQFF. In DNA form, the CDR3 reads TGTGCCAGCAGCTCCACTTACTCCTACAATGAGCAGTTCTTC.

This clone has just one count. Germline is not matched at one junction end, which may reflect a read error. The chain carries TRBV7-2 and TRBJ2-1; D remains ambiguous. The CDR3 consists of 11 residues. The germline CDR1 and CDR2 sequences are SGHTA and FQGNSA. CDR3: CASSLVGPCLF. The DNA of the CDR3 is TGTGCCAGCAGCTTAGTAGGACCCTGCCTCTTC.

DNA for the CDR3: TGTGCCAGCAGTAAGACTAGCGGGAGTTCGAATGAGCAGTTCTTC. Encoded protein: CASSKTSGSSNEQFF. This chain joins TRBV27 and TRBJ2-1; TRBD2 matches 12 bases. The germline gives CDR1 MNHEY, CDR2 SMNVEV (reference sequence). This CDR3 is 15 amino acids long. With 5 bases clipped from V and 7 bases from J, the junction kept 6 bases outside the gene matches.

A single count supports this clone. This chain joins TRBV30 and TRBJ2-1; TRBD2 matches at 9 bases. The CDR3 has 17 amino acids. Germline V gives CDR1 GTSNPN, CDR2 SVGIG (reference sequence). V was pared by 0 bases and J by 1 base, with 7 bases of the junction left unmatched. This CDR3 reads CAWSVALTSGSYNEQFF. In nucleotides, the CDR3 is TGTGCCTGGAGTGTAGCTTTGACTAGCGGATCCTACAATGAGCAGTTCTTC.

This sequence joins TRBV30 and TRBJ1-2, with 7 bases aligning to TRBD1. This CDR3 contains 14 residues. Unmatched junction bases numbered 5, after V lost 3 bases and J lost 1 base. The germline CDR1 and CDR2 sequences are GTSNPN and SVGIG (reference sequence). The CDR3 region is CAWSGTAINYGYTF. The CDR3 DNA is TGTGCCTGGAGCGGGACAGCGATTAACTATGGCTACACCTTC.

The genes are TRBV2 and TRBJ2-3; 7 bases agree with TRBD2. CDR3 size: 15 residues. CDR1 and CDR2 from the germline V gene are SNHLY and FYNNEI. With V trimmed by 3 bases and J by 3 bases, 6 bases remained unmatched. For the CDR3, the DNA is TGTGCCAGCAGTGAGCGGGAGATGGGGACAGATACGCAGTATTTT. Its protein is CASSEREMGTDTQYF.

V and J are TRBV7-3 and TRBJ2-2, with D uncertain. Germline values: CDR1 SGHTA, CDR2 FQGTGA. This CDR3 has 14 amino acids. Trimming stripped 3 bases from V and 4 bases from J, with 9 bases between. The CDR3 loop is CASSFYPTTGELFF. CDR3 nucleotides: TGTGCCAGCAGCTTCTACCCCACCACCGGGGAGCTGTTTTTT.

This clone has only one observation. This chain links TRBV6-5 with TRBJ2-1; D could derive from TRBD1 or TRBD2 (5 bases each). The CDR3 is made up of 15 amino acids. Trimming removed 5 bases from V and 0 bases from J, with 11 bases in between. CDR1 and CDR2 (germline): MNHEY, SVGAGI. CDR3 in amino acids: CASSKGESSYNEQFF. CDR3 sequence (DNA): TGTGCCAGCAGTAAAGGGGAGAGCTCCTACAATGAGCAGTTCTTC.

The chain employs TRBV11-2 and TRBJ2-2; D gene uncertain. Germline V gene lookup returns CDR1 SGHAT and CDR2 FQNNGV. This CDR3 has 14 amino acids. V dropped 5 bases and J dropped 5 bases, with 12 bases sitting between them. For the CDR3, the DNA is TGTGCCAGCAGCGGACGGAAGATGACCGGGGAGCTGTTTTTT. Translating gives CASSGRKMTGELFF. Looking up the rest from reference TRBV11-2 and TRBJ2-2 gives the full variable domain: EAGVAQSPRYKIIEKRQSVAFWCNPISGHATLYWYQQILGQGPKLLIQFQNNGVVDDSQLPKDRFSAERLKGVDSTLKIQPAKLEDSAVYLCASSGRKMTGELFFGEGSRLTVL.

This clone appeared once. The V call is TRBV9, the J call TRBJ2-7; D gene uncertain. CDR3 length equals 12 residues. The V gene's germline CDR1 is SGDLS and CDR2 YYNGEE. Trimming removed 0 bases at V and 7 bases at J, with 8 bases between. The CDR3 region is CASSVGRGEQYF. The DNA of the CDR3 is TGTGCCAGCAGCGTAGGGCGCGGAGAGCAGTACTTC.